This is a list of T cell receptor beta chains from one sample in a study of T-cell reconstitution after alpha-beta-depleted transplantation in children. TCRdb re-called the PCR reads with MiXCR, one entry per CDR3 protein. The table has some 520,000 distinct CDR3 sequences, 30% to 35% seen once. Sequencing was performed on PBMCs from the stem cell graft donor, taken from the stem cell graft. Receptors originate from a human donor who donated a stem cell graft to a child with aplastic anemia. The CDR3 runs from the conserved cysteine through the conserved F or W. The D gene is left open where the match is weak. The listing skips clone size in some rows; elsewhere it reads once, few, many or a size class.

J | D | V | size | CDR3 | DNA
TRBJ1-5 | TRBD1 | TRBV29-1 | - | CSARSTHDRGQKPQHF | TGCAGCGCCCGATCCACCCACGACAGGGGGCAAAAGCCCCAGCATTTT
TRBJ1-5 | TRBD1 | TRBV7-8 | - | CASSSGTGDHSNQPQHF | TGTGCCAGCAGCTCAGGAACAGGGGACCATAGCAATCAGCCCCAGCATTTT
TRBJ2-3 | - | TRBV7-8 | - | CASSLGASPSTDTQYF | TGTGCCAGCAGCTTGGGGGCCAGCCCTAGCACAGATACGCAGTATTTT
TRBJ2-5 | TRBD2 | TRBV7-2 | few | CASSGRASGRGETQYF | TGTGCCAGCAGCGGCCGAGCTAGCGGGAGGGGAGAGACCCAGTACTTC
TRBJ1-4 | TRBD1 | TRBV10-3 | - | CAIRQGAKEKLFF | TGTGCCATCAGACAGGGGGCGAAGGAAAAACTGTTTTTT
TRBJ1-6 | TRBD1 | TRBV5-1 | few | CASSSTGADYSPLHF | TGCGCCAGCAGTTCGACAGGGGCTGATTATTCACCCCTCCACTTT
TRBJ2-5 | TRBD2 | TRBV6-2/TRBV6-3 | - | CASSYSTSGGMAQYF | TGTGCCAGCAGTTACTCGACTAGCGGGGGGATGGCCCAGTACTTC
TRBJ1-4 | TRBD1 | TRBV5-6 | - | CASSLLQGGEKLFF | TGTGCCAGCAGTCTTCTACAGGGGGGGGAAAAACTGTTTTTT
TRBJ2-2 | - | TRBV7-8 | - | CASSALNIFSAGELFF | TGTGCCAGCAGCGCCCTCAACATATTCTCTGCCGGGGAGCTGTTTTTT
TRBJ2-1 | TRBD2 | TRBV6-2/TRBV6-3 | - | CASSWRAGGLLYNEQFF | TGTGCCAGCAGTTGGCGAGCGGGAGGCCTTTTATACAATGAGCAGTTCTTC
TRBJ1-2 | - | TRBV6-2/TRBV6-3 | - | CASTPEKNYGYTF | TGTGCCAGCACTCCAGAAAAGAACTATGGCTACACCTTC
TRBJ2-1 | TRBD2 | TRBV10-2 | - | CASSPGLEQFF | TGCGCCAGCAGTCCGGGACTAGAGCAGTTCTTC